This T cell receptor beta chain was sequenced in a study of post-analysis software for immune sequencing data. Study-level information: Clinical courses comprised relapsing-remitting, secondary progressive and progressive-relapsing multiple sclerosis. Study observations and caveats: The five TRBV segments detected at higher frequency in patients than in controls included TRBV5-6, TRBV5-1 and TRBV20-1. F-measure co-clustering was strong for batch-matched samples. In multiple sclerosis, normalized Chao1 diversity was significantly below that of controls.

Germline V CDR1 and CDR2: SGHTA, FQGNSA. This CDR3 is 14 amino acids long. Trimming cost V 3 bases and J 6 bases; bases outside gene matches: 8. The library was made from cDNA and included unique molecular identifiers. In TCRdb, the PCR reads were re-called with MiXCR into one record per CDR3 protein. The sample consists of about 400,000 distinct CDR3 sequences, roughly 38% of them appearing once. Comments on this clonotype: Its antigen is unknown.

Sequenced: blood. The J gene is TRBJ2-7, the V gene TRBV7-2; TRBD1 aligns across 7 bases. The sequence derives from a girl aged 10-17 years with multiple sclerosis. The DNA for the CDR3 is TGTGCCAGCAGCTTGGGAGACAGGGTCACCGAGCAGTACTTC. Its translation is CASSLGDRVTEQYF.